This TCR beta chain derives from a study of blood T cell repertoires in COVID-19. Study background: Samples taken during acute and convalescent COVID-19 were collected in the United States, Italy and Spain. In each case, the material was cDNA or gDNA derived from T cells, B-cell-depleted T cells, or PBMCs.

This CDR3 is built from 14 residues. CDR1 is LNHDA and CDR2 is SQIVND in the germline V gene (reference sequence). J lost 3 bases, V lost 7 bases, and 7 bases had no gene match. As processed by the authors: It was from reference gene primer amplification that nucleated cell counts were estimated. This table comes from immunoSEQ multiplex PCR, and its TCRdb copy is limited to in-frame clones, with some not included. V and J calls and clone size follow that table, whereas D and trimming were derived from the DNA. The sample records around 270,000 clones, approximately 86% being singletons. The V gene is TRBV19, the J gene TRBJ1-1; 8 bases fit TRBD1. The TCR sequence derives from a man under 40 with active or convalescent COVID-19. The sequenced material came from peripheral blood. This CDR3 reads CASTPGQVYTEAFF. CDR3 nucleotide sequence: TGTGCCAGTACCCCGGGACAGGTGTACACTGAAGCTTTCTTT.